This T cell receptor beta chain was identified during a study of shared clonotypes between healthy human individuals. TCRdb's table, derived via immunoSEQ multiplex PCR, lists solely in-frame clones and lacks some. The profile shows about 2 million clones, over 85% of them singletons. Naive CD8 cells comprised CD45RO-negative, CCR7-positively selected cells, excluding terminally differentiated effector memory CD45RA+ cells. Donors had no recently reported acute infections or vaccinations and were HIV-negative. Only Caucasian adults living in Nashville, Tennessee served as donors. The CDR3 spans 15 residues. Losses at the gene ends were 1 base for V and 0 bases for J; bases not matched to a gene: 3. CDR1 and CDR2 from the germline V gene are SGHTS and YDEGEE. In regard to this clone: Other DNA sequences in this specimen translate into the identical CDR3.

The chain has TRBV5-8 and TRBJ2-7; 8 bases agree with TRBD2. The specimen was naive CD8+ T cells sorted from blood. This TCR derives from a man aged 18 to 29 in good health. The CDR3 nucleotides read TGTGCCAGCAGCTTGCGGGGGGGCCTCTCCTACGAGCAGTACTTC. Its protein product is CASSLRGGLSYEQYF.